Listed here are 13 T cell receptor beta chains from one sample, sequenced in a study of T cells in Graves' hyperthyroidism and ophthalmopathy (dated by TCRdb to the late 2010s). Receptors were amplified or captured by multiplex PCR. Instrument used: Illumina HiSeq 2000. The TCR beta CDR3 regions were amplified from the RNA transcripts. The TCR CDR3 was subjected to a first round of RT-PCR using the HTBI primer set and the Qiagen OneStep RT-PCR kit. TCRdb trimmed the raw reads at Q25, called clones with MiXCR and kept productive beta chains. For every CDR3 protein sequence, its rows merge into one entry that carries the most common genes and DNA. Across this sample there are around 340,000 distinct CDR3 sequences, with roughly 23% seen only once. Of the sample, under 55% falls within the top ten clones. The sample taken for sequencing was blood. The receptors stem from a woman aged 50 to 65 with Graves' hyperthyroidism.

This clonotype was seen many times. The V gene is TRBV6-5, the J gene TRBJ2-2; 10 positions agree with TRBD2. Germline CDR1 MNHEY, CDR2 SVGAGI. Losses at the gene ends were 6 bases for V and 4 bases for J; bases not matched to a gene: 8. The CDR3 is made up of 16 amino acids. The CDR3 bases are TGTGCCAGCAGAGTTGCTAGCGGGGGATCCACCGGGGAGCTGTTTTTT. This sequence encodes CASRVASGGSTGELFF.

J is TRBJ1-5 and V is TRBV30; possible D gene TRBD1, 5 bases. Trimming cost V 3 bases and J 0 bases, with 6 bases left between them. The CDR3 is 13 amino acids. CDR1 is GTSNPN and CDR2 is SVGIG in the germline V gene (reference sequence). CDR3 sequence (DNA): TGTGCCTGGAGGGGACCTAGCAATCAGCCCCAGCATTTT. Protein sequence: CAWRGPSNQPQHF.

This clonotype was counted at least ten times. CDR3 sequence: CAWSVSPLPYEQYF. The CDR3 DNA is TGTGCCTGGAGTGTTTCCCCCCTCCCCTACGAGCAGTACTTC. The rearrangement joins TRBV30 to TRBJ2-7; unclear D gene. Germline CDR1 and CDR2: GTSNPN and SVGIG (reference sequence). This CDR3 comprises 14 residues. V was clipped by 0 bases and J by 2 bases, with 11 bases between them.

The chain combines TRBV2 with TRBJ2-6; 9 nucleotides match TRBD1. The CDR3 is made up of 17 amino acids. Germline V gene sequence: CDR1 SNHLY, CDR2 FYNNEI. The V gene end was trimmed by 7 bases and the J gene end by 5 bases; junction bases not matched to a gene: 12. CDR3 residues: CASTPTGGVSRANVLTF. The DNA of the CDR3 is TGTGCCAGCACCCCCACAGGGGGCGTCAGCCGGGCCAACGTCCTGACTTTC.

The chain couples TRBV7-2 to TRBJ1-3; a possible D gene is TRBD1 (5 bases). The CDR3 is 15 residues long. V was pared by 2 bases and J by 4 bases, with 12 bases between. Germline loops: CDR1 SGHTA, CDR2 FQGNSA. CDR3 DNA sequence: TGTGCCAGCAGCTTAACAGGAAACCCAGGAAACACCATATATTTT. Protein product: CASSLTGNPGNTIYF.

Only a few counts were recorded for this clonotype. V gene TRBV6-2 or TRBV6-3 combines with J gene TRBJ2-7; 12 bases map to TRBD2. CDR1 and CDR2 from the germline V gene are MNHEY and SVGEGT. The V and J ends lost 7 bases and 2 bases, in that order; junction bases with no gene match: 6. The CDR3 runs to 15 residues. For the CDR3, the DNA is TGTGCCAGCACCATGACTAGCGGGAGAACCTACGAGCAGTACTTC. Amino acid sequence: CASTMTSGRTYEQYF.

In this sample, this clonotype turned up a few times. The chain carries TRBV5-1 and TRBJ2-1; TRBD2 matches at 15 bases. The CDR3 consists of 16 residues. The V segment lost 2 bases and the J segment 7 bases; nucleotides outside the gene matches: 4. The germline V gene has CDR1 SGHRS and CDR2 YFSETQ. CDR3 DNA sequence: TGCGCCAGCAGCTTTGGGACTAGCGGGGGGAGGAATGAGCAGTTCTTC. Translated, it gives CASSFGTSGGRNEQFF.

The rearrangement joins TRBV30 to TRBJ2-5; D is uncertain. Germline V gene sequence: CDR1 GTSNPN, CDR2 SVGIG (reference sequence). The ends were cut back, 2 bases at V and 4 bases at J, with 8 bases in the middle. This CDR3 contains 12 residues. The CDR3 DNA follows: TGTGCCTGGAGTCCTCACGGAGAGACCCAGTACTTC. Translation: CAWSPHGETQYF.

This clonotype was seen ten or more times. This rearrangement joins TRBV6-5 to TRBJ1-2; the D gene is possibly TRBD1 (6 bases). CDR1 is MNHEY, CDR2 SVGAGI, per germline. This CDR3 has 16 amino acids. The germline V and J ends were trimmed by 2 bases and 4 bases, with 17 bases remaining between them. Here the CDR3 DNA reads TGTGCCAGCAGTTACGTCTCGGGACAAGTCTTCTATGGCTACACCTTC. Residues: CASSYVSGQVFYGYTF.

This clonotype appeared many times. The rearrangement uses TRBV3-1 and TRBJ2-5; TRBD1 is a possible D gene (5 bases). The CDR3 loop spans 14 amino acids. Trimming removed 0 bases at V and 6 bases at J, with 11 bases between. Germline V lookup: CDR1 LGHDT, CDR2 YNNKEL (reference sequence). The CDR3 region is CASSQDDSWKTQYF. CDR3 nucleotide sequence: TGTGCCAGCAGCCAAGATGACAGTTGGAAGACCCAGTACTTC.

This clonotype was seen ten or more times. This chain connects TRBV12-3 or TRBV12-4 to TRBJ2-1; D may correspond to TRBD1 or TRBD2 (6 bases each). Trimming removed 7 bases from V and 7 bases from J, with 20 bases in between. This CDR3 has 15 residues. The CDR3 DNA reads as TGTGCCAGCATCCGTAAGGGGGGTTTAAGGAATGAGCAGTTCTTC. Translated: CASIRKGGLRNEQFF.

This clonotype was recorded at least ten times. This chain connects TRBV5-1 to TRBJ2-7, with D tentatively TRBD2 (5 bases). CDR1 SGHRS and CDR2 YFSETQ come from the germline V gene. Trimming cost V 3 bases and J 5 bases, with 18 bases left between them. The CDR3 extends over 15 amino acids. This CDR3 is CASSSGSLRRNEQYF. CDR3 DNA sequence: TGCGCCAGCAGCTCTGGGAGCTTACGACGTAACGAGCAGTACTTC.

This clonotype has more than one count but fewer than ten. This chain joins TRBV20-1 and TRBJ2-7; TRBD2 is a possible D gene (5 bases). The V gene lost 6 bases and the J gene lost 4 bases, with 16 bases spanning the gap. Germline values: CDR1 DFQATT, CDR2 SNEGSKA (reference sequence). CDR3 length: 13 residues. CDR3 sequence: CSAHSPRGYEQYF. For the CDR3, the DNA is TGCAGTGCCCACTCGCCCCGGGGTTACGAGCAGTACTTC.